This entry concerns a single T cell receptor beta chain. Its antigen is currently unknown. This specimen comes from a study of cytomegalovirus exposure and HLA in healthy donors. Whole-study results and caveats: Specific recognition of CMV antigens was confirmed in vitro for three chains (all CMV-associated). In a later analysis, parvovirus B19, influenza, CMV and Epstein-Barr virus appeared linked to several top co-occurrence clusters. Sequencing likely caused a cluster of highly shared sequence variants. Presence/absence analyses took donor sequencing depth as roughly uniform.

Trimming took 2 bases from V and 4 from J; bases not matched to a gene: 3. This CDR3 contains 15 residues. Germline values: CDR1 MNHEY, CDR2 SVGAGI. Amplification used 60 Vbeta primers and 13 Jbeta primers. Clones were read by immunoSEQ multiplex PCR, and TCRdb kept only the in-frame ones, dropping some. The sample holds 80,000 or so clones, around three quarters seen once. The source is a man aged 40-49 years in good health and CMV-seronegative. The sample was PBMCs. The chain joins TRBV6-5 to TRBJ1-2; 11 bases align to TRBD1. CDR3 amino acids: CASSYRDRGSYGYTF. CDR3 nucleotide sequence: TGTGCCAGCAGTTACCGGGACAGGGGGTCCTATGGCTACACCTTC.